The clone carrying this T cell receptor beta chain appeared a few times. The sample originates from a study of blood T cell repertoires in COVID-19. At the level of the study: PBMCs, B-cell-depleted T cells, or T cells were the source of the cDNA or gDNA that made up the material.

Sequenced by immunoSEQ multiplex PCR; TCRdb stores in-frame clones only, minus some. The sample holds under 300,000 clones, 70% to 90% seen once. The CDR3 sequence is 16 residues long. Germline V gene lookup returns CDR1 SGHAT and CDR2 FQNNGV. Germline trimming cut 5 bases from V and 0 bases from J; bases unmatched to any gene: 6. This receptor was identified in a woman aged 70-85 years with active or convalescent COVID-19. Sequencing was performed on peripheral blood. This chain uses TRBV11-2 with TRBJ1-3; 8 bases line up with TRBD1. CDR3 sequence: CASSPRQGSSGNTIYF. The CDR3 DNA sequence: TGTGCCAGCAGCCCTCGACAGGGGAGCTCTGGAAACACCATATATTTT.